The following is a T cell receptor (beta chain) sequence with its context. Its antigen remains unidentified. The donor group consisted entirely of healthy Caucasians. The germline gives CDR1 SGHKS, CDR2 YYEKEE (reference sequence). The CDR3 spans 13 residues. V was cut by 2 bases and J by 3 bases, with 9 bases left in between. Template switching added a universal primer binding site, and final cDNA carried unique molecular identifiers. TCRdb re-called the 5' RACE reads through MiXCR, storing one row per CDR3 protein. The sample contains 500,000 or so distinct CDR3 sequences, about 14% of which appear only once. The source of the sample is a study of identical twins. The study, taken as a whole, reports: Reduced insertions were recorded for abundant cord blood beta clonotypes, with no such pattern in memory repertoires. Beta out-of-frame sequences displayed a weaker excess of sharing between twins.

This sample was also put to use in a study of yellow fever vaccine responses in identical twins.

The sequenced sample was CD4+ T cells sorted from blood. The sequence derives from a woman aged 18-29 years in good health. The gene calls are TRBV5-5 and TRBJ2-7; no definite D call. The CDR3 spells CASSFTAGYEQYF. The CDR3 nucleotides are TGTGCCAGCAGCTTCACGGCCGGCTACGAGCAGTACTTC.